A single sample gave rise to the 8 T cell receptor beta chains below, sequenced in a study of T cell repertoires in ileal Crohn's disease. TCRdb's copy holds only in-frame clones and misses some; the assay was immunoSEQ multiplex PCR. The repertoire holds around 17,000 clones, with 50% to 75% as singletons. Sequenced material: ileal tissue. All receptors come from an adult with Crohn's disease.

The chain joins TRBV4-1 to TRBJ2-1; tentatively, D is TRBD1 (6 bases). The germline gives CDR1 MGHRA, CDR2 YSYEKL. V shed 1 base and J shed 6 bases, with 13 bases lying between them. The CDR3 extends over 15 amino acids. Written as DNA, the CDR3 is TGCGCCAGCAGCCAAGTAGGGGGATCGAGCAATGAGCAGTTCTTC. This translates into CASSQVGGSSNEQFF.

This chain connects TRBV5-1 to TRBJ2-7; 10 bases match TRBD2. Germline values: CDR1 SGHRS, CDR2 YFSETQ. J was trimmed by 7 bases and V by 1 base; bases with no gene match: 5. The CDR3 runs to 14 residues. The CDR3 region has the DNA TGCGCCAGCAGCTTGACTAGCGGGATGGGGGAGCAGTACTTC. It translates to CASSLTSGMGEQYF.

The gene calls are TRBV9 and TRBJ2-1, with TRBD2 identical over 7 bases. V shed 0 bases and J 6 bases; nucleotides not matched to a gene: 9. CDR3 size: 16 residues. CDR1 SGDLS and CDR2 YYNGEE come from the germline V gene. This CDR3 is CASSVEIGGSFNEQFF. The CDR3 DNA reads TGTGCCAGCAGCGTAGAAATCGGCGGGAGTTTCAATGAGCAGTTCTTC.

V usage is TRBV27 and J usage is TRBJ1-1; D might be TRBD1 (6 bases). CDR1 MNHEY and CDR2 SMNVEV come from the germline V gene (reference sequence). The CDR3 covers 14 residues. V dropped 5 bases and J dropped 1 base, with 11 bases sitting between them. CDR3 sequence reads: CASSRQETNTEAFF. The CDR3 DNA reads as TGTGCCAGCAGTCGACAGGAGACGAACACTGAAGCTTTCTTT.

The chain links TRBV5-1 to TRBJ2-2, with TRBD1 as a possible D gene (5 bases). V was shortened by 4 bases and J by 1 base, with 14 bases between the two germline ends. The CDR3 is made up of 16 amino acids. The V gene's germline CDR1 is SGHRS and CDR2 YFSETQ. The DNA for the CDR3 is TGCGCCAGCAGCCACGACAGCCAGCTGAACACCGGGGAGCTGTTTTTT. This codes for CASSHDSQLNTGELFF. The whole variable domain, remainder taken from reference TRBV5-1 and TRBJ2-2, is KAGVTQTPRYLIKTRGQQVTLSCSPISGHRSVSWYQQTPGQGLQFLFEYFSETQRNKGNFPGRFSGRQFSNSRSEMNVSTLELGDSALYLCASSHDSQLNTGELFFGEGSRLTVL.

The rearrangement uses TRBV29-1 and TRBJ2-1; 9 bases align to TRBD2. The CDR3 consists of 14 residues. Trimming took 6 bases from V and 2 from J; bases not matched to a gene: 5. Germline-derived CDR1 and CDR2 are SQVTM and ANQGSEA. CDR3 coding DNA: TGCAGCGTGGGAAGCGGGAGGCCCTACAATGAGCAGTTCTTC. Translation gives CSVGSGRPYNEQFF.

V is TRBV28 and J is TRBJ1-2, with 9 bases fitting TRBD1. This CDR3 spans 14 amino acids. Germline-derived CDR1 and CDR2 are MDHEN and SYDVKM. Trimming cost V 7 bases and J 7 bases; bases outside gene matches: 10. The CDR3 DNA follows: TGTGCCAGCACCTTAAACAGGGGGCTCAGTGGCTACACCTTC. This sequence encodes CASTLNRGLSGYTF.

This clone has a handful of counts. This chain's CDR3 is CASSLTSGNIQYF. CDR3 nucleotides: TGTGCCAGCAGTCTGACTAGCGGAAACATTCAGTACTTC. This chain links TRBV6-1 with TRBJ2-4, with TRBD2 matching over 9 bases. Trimming removed 5 bases from V and 6 bases from J; junction bases left unmatched: 2. CDR3 length equals 13 residues. The germline V gene has CDR1 MNHNS and CDR2 SASEGT.